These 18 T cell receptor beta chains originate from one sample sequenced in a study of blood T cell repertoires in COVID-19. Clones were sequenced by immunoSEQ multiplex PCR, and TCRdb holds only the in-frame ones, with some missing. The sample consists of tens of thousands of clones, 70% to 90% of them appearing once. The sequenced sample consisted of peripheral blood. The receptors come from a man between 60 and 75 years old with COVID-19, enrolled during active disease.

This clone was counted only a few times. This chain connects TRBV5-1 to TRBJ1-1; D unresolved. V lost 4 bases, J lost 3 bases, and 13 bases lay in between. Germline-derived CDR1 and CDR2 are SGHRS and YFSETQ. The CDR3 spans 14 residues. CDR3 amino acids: CASSQALTDTEAFF. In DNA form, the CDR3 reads TGCGCCAGCAGCCAAGCACTAACGGACACTGAAGCTTTCTTT.

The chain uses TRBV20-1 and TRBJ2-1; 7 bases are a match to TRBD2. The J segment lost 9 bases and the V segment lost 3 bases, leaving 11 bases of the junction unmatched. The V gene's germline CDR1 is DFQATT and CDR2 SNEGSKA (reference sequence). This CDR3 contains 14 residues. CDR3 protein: CSASPFGGEGEQFF. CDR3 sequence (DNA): TGCAGTGCTAGTCCCTTTGGTGGGGAGGGTGAGCAGTTCTTC.

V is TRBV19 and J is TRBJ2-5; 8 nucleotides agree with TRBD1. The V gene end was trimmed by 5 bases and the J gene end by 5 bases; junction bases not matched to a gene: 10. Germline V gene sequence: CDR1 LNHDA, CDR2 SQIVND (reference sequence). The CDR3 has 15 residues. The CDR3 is CASSSPQGARETQYF. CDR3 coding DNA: TGTGCCAGTAGTTCGCCCCAGGGGGCTCGCGAGACCCAGTACTTC.

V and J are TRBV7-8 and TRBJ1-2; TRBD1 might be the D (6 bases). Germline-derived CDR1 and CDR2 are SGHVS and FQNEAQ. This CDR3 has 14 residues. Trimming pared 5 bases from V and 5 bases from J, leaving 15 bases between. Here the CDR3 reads CASSRGTPQYGYTF. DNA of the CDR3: TGTGCCAGCAGCCGAGGGACACCGCAGTATGGCTACACCTTC.

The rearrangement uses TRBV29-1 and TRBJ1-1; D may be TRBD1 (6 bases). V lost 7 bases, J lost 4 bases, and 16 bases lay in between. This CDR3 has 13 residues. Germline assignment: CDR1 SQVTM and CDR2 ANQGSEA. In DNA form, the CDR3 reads TGCAGCGCGCCACAGGGTGTAAGCACTGAAGCTTTCTTT. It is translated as CSAPQGVSTEAFF.

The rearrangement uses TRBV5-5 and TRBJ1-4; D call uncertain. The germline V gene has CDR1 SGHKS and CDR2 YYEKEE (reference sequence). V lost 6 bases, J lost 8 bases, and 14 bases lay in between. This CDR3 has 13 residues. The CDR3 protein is CASNFVVVEKLFF. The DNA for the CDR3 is TGTGCCAGCAACTTCGTAGTGGTGGAAAAACTGTTTTTT.

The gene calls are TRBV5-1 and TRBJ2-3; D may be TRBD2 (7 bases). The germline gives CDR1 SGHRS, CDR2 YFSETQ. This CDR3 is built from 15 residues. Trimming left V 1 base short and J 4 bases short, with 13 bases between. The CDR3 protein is CASSLWGGASDTQYF. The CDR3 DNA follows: TGCGCCAGCAGCTTGTGGGGGGGCGCCTCAGATACGCAGTATTTT.

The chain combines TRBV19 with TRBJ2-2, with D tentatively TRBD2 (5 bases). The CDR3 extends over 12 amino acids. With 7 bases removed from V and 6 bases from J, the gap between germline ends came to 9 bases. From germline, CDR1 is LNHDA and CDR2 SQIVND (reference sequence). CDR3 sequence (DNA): TGTGCCAGTACCCTGGGAGCCGGGGAGCTGTTTTTT. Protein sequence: CASTLGAGELFF.

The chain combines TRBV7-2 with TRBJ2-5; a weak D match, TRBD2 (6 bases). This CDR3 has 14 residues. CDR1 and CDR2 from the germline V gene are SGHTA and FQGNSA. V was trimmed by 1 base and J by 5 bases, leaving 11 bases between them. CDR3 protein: CASSLDGRRETQYF. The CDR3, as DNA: TGTGCCAGCAGCTTAGACGGGAGACGGGAGACCCAGTACTTC. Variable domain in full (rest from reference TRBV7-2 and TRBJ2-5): GAGVSQSPSNKVTEKGKDVELRCDPISGHTALYWYRQSLGQGLEFLIYFQGNSAPDKSGLPSDRFSAERTGGSVSTLTIQRTQQEDSAVYLCASSLDGRRETQYFGPGTRLLVL.

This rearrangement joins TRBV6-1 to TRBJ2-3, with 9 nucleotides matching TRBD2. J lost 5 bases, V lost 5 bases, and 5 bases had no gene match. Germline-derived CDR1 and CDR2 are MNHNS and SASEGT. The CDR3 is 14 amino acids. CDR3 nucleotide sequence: TGTGCCAGCAGTCGCGGGAGGGCGGAAGATACGCAGTATTTT. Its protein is CASSRGRAEDTQYF.

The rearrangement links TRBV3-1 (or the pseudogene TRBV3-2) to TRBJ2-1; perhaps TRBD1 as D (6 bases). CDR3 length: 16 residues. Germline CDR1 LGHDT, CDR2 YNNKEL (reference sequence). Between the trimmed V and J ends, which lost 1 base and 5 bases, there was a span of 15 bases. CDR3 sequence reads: CASSQVPQGRHNEQFF. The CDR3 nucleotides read TGTGCCAGCAGCCAAGTTCCGCAGGGGCGACACAATGAGCAGTTCTTC.

This CDR3 reads CASSIRHLESEQFF. The CDR3, as DNA: TGTGCCAGTAGTATAAGGCACCTGGAGAGTGAGCAGTTCTTC. The chain is built from TRBV19 and TRBJ2-1; D is unresolved. The CDR3 is made up of 14 amino acids. Germline CDR1 and CDR2: LNHDA and SQIVND (reference sequence). The V end lost 2 bases, the J end lost 9 bases, and 14 bases lay between the germline ends. Full variable domain (remainder filled in from reference TRBV19 and TRBJ2-1): DGGITQSPKYLFRKEGQNVTLSCEQNLNHDAMYWYRQDPGQGLRLIYYSQIVNDFQKGDIAEGYSVSREKKESFPLTVTSAQKNPTAFYLCASSIRHLESEQFFGPGTRLTVL.

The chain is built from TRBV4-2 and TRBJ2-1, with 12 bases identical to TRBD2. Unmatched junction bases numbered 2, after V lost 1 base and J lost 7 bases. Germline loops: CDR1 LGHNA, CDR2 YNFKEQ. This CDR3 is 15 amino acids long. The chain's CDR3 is CASSQVTSGRNEQFF. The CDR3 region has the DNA TGTGCCAGCAGCCAAGTAACTAGCGGGAGGAATGAGCAGTTCTTC.

CDR3 nucleotide sequence: TGTGCCAGCAGCCTGGGACTAACGACCTACGAGCAGTACTTC. This codes for CASSLGLTTYEQYF. V gene TRBV11-2 combines with J gene TRBJ2-7; the match to TRBD2 covers 7 bases. The CDR3 has 14 amino acids. V lost 5 bases, J lost 2 bases, and 6 bases stayed unmatched. CDR1 is SGHAT, CDR2 FQNNGV, per germline.

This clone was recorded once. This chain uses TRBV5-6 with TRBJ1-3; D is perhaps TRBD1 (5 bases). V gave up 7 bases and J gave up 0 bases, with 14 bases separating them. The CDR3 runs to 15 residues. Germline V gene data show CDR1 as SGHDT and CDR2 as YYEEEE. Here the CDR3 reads CASCLGALSGNTIYF. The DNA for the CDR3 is TGTGCCAGCTGTTTAGGGGCACTCTCTGGAAACACCATATATTTT.

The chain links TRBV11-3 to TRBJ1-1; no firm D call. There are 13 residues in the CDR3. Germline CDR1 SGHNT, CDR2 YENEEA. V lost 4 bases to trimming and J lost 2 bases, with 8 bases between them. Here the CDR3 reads CASSSLPNTEAFF. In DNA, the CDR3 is TGTGCCAGCAGCTCCCTACCTAACACTGAAGCTTTCTTT. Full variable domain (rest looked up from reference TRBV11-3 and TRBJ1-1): EAGVVQSPRYKIIEKKQPVAFWCNPISGHNTLYWYLQNLGQGPELLIRYENEEAVDDSQLPKDRFSAERLKGVDSTLKIQPAELGDSAVYLCASSSLPNTEAFFGQGTRLTVV.

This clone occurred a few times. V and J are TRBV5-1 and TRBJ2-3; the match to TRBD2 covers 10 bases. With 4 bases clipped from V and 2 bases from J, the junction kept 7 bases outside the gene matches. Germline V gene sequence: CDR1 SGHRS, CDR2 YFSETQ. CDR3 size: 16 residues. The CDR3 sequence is CASSHVAGGYTDTQYF. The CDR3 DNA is TGCGCCAGCAGCCACGTAGCGGGGGGCTACACAGATACGCAGTATTTT.

The chain's CDR3 is CASSSKTGGTKDYGYTF. DNA of the CDR3: TGTGCCAGTAGTTCCAAGACAGGGGGGACAAAAGACTATGGCTACACCTTC. The chain joins TRBV19 to TRBJ1-2; TRBD1 matches 9 bases. The ends lost 5 bases at V and 3 bases at J; junction bases unmatched: 13. Germline values: CDR1 LNHDA, CDR2 SQIVND (reference sequence). The CDR3 extends over 17 amino acids.